What follows describes a single T cell receptor (beta chain). Its target is unknown. Assay: immunoSEQ multiplex PCR; the TCRdb copy retains only in-frame clones and omits some. The sample contains 25,000 to 35,000 clones, 95% of which appear only once. Tuberculin skin test and IGRA determined adolescents' latent tuberculosis status at entry. Unsorted cryopreserved PBMC were sequenced, averaging about 93,000 T cells per clinical donor. This CDR3 region has 13 residues. V was cut by 2 bases and J by 2 bases, with 7 bases left in between. The germline V gene encodes CDR1 MDHEN and CDR2 SYDVKM. This sample is drawn from a study of T cells in tuberculosis. Study results and limitations: Active tuberculosis TCR-alpha repertoires lay closer to GMM-specific TCRs than IGRA-negative controls, suggesting clonal expansion. Active tuberculosis patients had shorter CDR3-alpha; the beta difference was nonsignificant.

The sequenced material came from PBMCs. J is TRBJ2-7 and V is TRBV28; maybe TRBD1 (5 bases). The receptor was isolated from a donor between 10 and 35 years old with latent tuberculosis or without tuberculosis infection. The CDR3 spells CASSLATAYEQYF. CDR3 DNA: TGTGCCAGCAGTTTAGCGACAGCCTACGAGCAGTACTTC.